This is a list of T cell receptor beta chains from one sample in a study of identical twins. Via MiXCR, TCRdb re-called the 5' RACE reads, giving one row per CDR3 protein. Among about 690,000 distinct CDR3 sequences, around 6% were seen once, and the ten largest hold roughly 1.6%. The specimen sequenced was naive T cells sorted from blood. Every receptor here comes from a man aged 18 to 29 in good health. CDR3s include the opening cysteine and the closing phenylalanine or tryptophan. The D gene is left open where the match is weak. Size tells how often a clone was seen (once, few, many) or the class of an expanded clone, and some rows leave it out.

J | D | V | size | CDR3 | DNA
TRBJ2-7 | TRBD2 | TRBV6-2/TRBV6-3 | - | CASSYSKVAGMYEQYF | TGTGCCAGCAGTTACTCGAAGGTAGCGGGGATGTACGAGCAGTACTTC
TRBJ2-7 | - | TRBV5-4 | many | CASSLAGRFYEQYF | TGTGCCAGCAGCTTGGCGGGCCGCTTCTACGAGCAGTACTTC
TRBJ2-7 | TRBD1 | TRBV29-1 | many | CSVEGTGDYYEQYF | TGCAGCGTGGAAGGGACAGGGGATTATTACGAGCAGTACTTC
TRBJ1-5 | TRBD1 | TRBV6-2/TRBV6-3 | many | CASRPDRVQNQPQHF | TGTGCCAGCAGGCCCGACAGGGTCCAGAATCAGCCCCAGCATTTT
TRBJ2-2 | TRBD2 | TRBV12-3/TRBV12-4 | many | CASLPSGRFLGGELFF | TGTGCCAGCCTCCCCAGCGGGAGGTTTTTGGGCGGGGAGCTGTTTTTT
TRBJ2-2 | - | TRBV20-1 | few | CSAKGTSSGTGELFF | TGCAGTGCTAAGGGCACGAGCTCCGGCACCGGGGAGCTGTTTTTT
TRBJ2-5 | TRBD2 | TRBV20-1 | - | CSARDRTSGQETQYF | TGCAGTGCTAGAGACCGGACTAGCGGCCAAGAGACCCAGTACTTC
TRBJ2-5 | - | TRBV29-1 | many | CSVVAQRETQYF | TGCAGCGTTGTAGCCCAAAGAGAGACCCAGTACTTC
TRBJ1-5 | TRBD1 | TRBV20-1 | many | CSARNRGPYQPQHF | TGCAGTGCAAGAAACAGGGGGCCCTATCAGCCCCAGCATTTT
TRBJ2-5 | TRBD1 | TRBV20-1 | many | CSARSGGQETQYF | TGCAGTGCTAGGTCAGGGGGCCAAGAGACCCAGTACTTC
TRBJ2-7 | TRBD2 | TRBV15 | many | CATSRAGAGVYEQYF | TGTGCCACCAGCAGGGCGGGAGCGGGAGTGTACGAGCAGTACTTC
TRBJ2-1 | - | TRBV28 | - | CASSFPGAVEGEQFF | TGTGCCAGCAGTTTCCCAGGAGCCGTTGAGGGTGAGCAGTTCTTC
TRBJ2-3 | TRBD2 | TRBV9 | many | CASSVGTSGTTDTQYF | TGTGCCAGCAGCGTCGGGACTAGCGGAACCACAGATACGCAGTATTTT
TRBJ1-4 | - | TRBV5-6 | few | CASSSGGRDEKLFF | TGTGCCAGCAGCTCGGGTGGGAGAGATGAAAAACTGTTTTTT
TRBJ2-7 | TRBD1 | TRBV18 | - | CASSPLVTGRSYEQYF | TGTGCCAGCTCACCGCTGGTGACAGGGAGATCCTACGAGCAGTACTTC
TRBJ2-3 | - | TRBV29-1 | many | CSALNPRQLDNTDTQYF | TGCAGCGCCCTTAACCCAAGACAGCTTGATAACACAGATACGCAGTATTTT
TRBJ2-1 | - | TRBV7-8 | many | CASSFRRASLDNEQFF | TGTGCCAGCAGCTTTAGGCGGGCTAGCCTGGACAATGAGCAGTTCTTC
TRBJ2-1 | TRBD2 | TRBV6-1 | - | CASSEGLARYNEQFF | TGTGCCAGCAGTGAGGGACTAGCGCGCTACAATGAGCAGTTCTTC
TRBJ2-3 | TRBD2 | TRBV15 | many | CATSRTTPPAGGTDTQYF | TGTGCCACCAGCAGAACCACTCCGCCAGCGGGAGGCACAGATACGCAGTATTTT
TRBJ2-5 | TRBD2 | TRBV24-1 | many | CATSDSTGLAGDQETQYF | TGTGCCACCAGTGATTCTACGGGACTAGCGGGAGACCAAGAGACCCAGTACTTC
TRBJ2-6 | - | TRBV13 | few | CASSSPASGANVLTF | TGTGCCAGCAGCTCCCCTGCTTCTGGGGCCAACGTCCTGACTTTC
TRBJ1-2 | TRBD1 | TRBV27 | many | CASSSPLQGARGYTF | TGTGCCAGCAGTTCCCCCTTACAGGGGGCGCGTGGCTACACCTTC
TRBJ1-1 | - | TRBV18 | - | CASSPEAGVITEAFF | TGTGCCAGCTCCCCCGAGGCGGGAGTCATCACTGAAGCTTTCTTT
TRBJ2-7 | TRBD1 | TRBV12-3/TRBV12-4 | many | CASRTGAHLSYEQYF | TGTGCCAGCCGCACAGGGGCCCACCTCTCCTACGAGCAGTACTTC
TRBJ1-6 | - | TRBV12-3/TRBV12-4 | - | CASSSRGPSPLHF | TGTGCCAGCAGTTCCAGGGGACCATCACCCCTCCACTTT
TRBJ2-2 | - | TRBV24-1 | few | CATSHLGDINTGELFF | TGTGCCACCTCTCACCTAGGGGATATAAACACCGGGGAGCTGTTTTTT